This T cell receptor (beta chain) originates from a study of T cell repertoires in aging, cancer and after chemotherapy. Study overall: Six age groups, ranging from 30 or younger to 70 or older, included the donors. Paired samples before and after chemotherapy came from glioblastoma patients receiving temozolomide-based therapy. Roughly 8.9 million TCR reads were in the whole dataset. Findings and caveats of the study: Compared with age-matched healthy donors, untreated hematological or solid cancer patients showed higher blood TCR clonality.

The CDR3 is 14 amino acids. Per the germline V gene, CDR1 is MNHEY and CDR2 is SVGAGI. V was clipped by 2 bases and J by 7 bases, with 12 bases between them. The template was genomic DNA from peripheral blood, not RNA. Multiplex touch-down PCR with TRB-A/B primers amplified rearranged V-D-J TRB sequences. TCRdb used MiXCR to reprocess the multiplex PCR reads, holding one entry per CDR3 protein. The table records under 6,000 distinct CDR3 sequences, around 30% of them present only once. This clonotype has just a few counts. The antigen is not known. The receptor's source is a human donor with a solid tumor. The sample was blood. V is TRBV6-5 and J is TRBJ1-3, with D maybe TRBD1 (6 bases). CDR3 loop: CASSYGGTRNTIYF. For the CDR3, the DNA is TGTGCCAGCAGTTACGGTGGGACACGGAACACCATATATTTT.